Below, 2 T cell receptor beta chains from the same sample are listed, as sequenced in a study of cytomegalovirus exposure and HLA in healthy donors. The data were produced by immunoSEQ multiplex PCR, yet TCRdb's version contains in-frame clones alone and is incomplete. The sample lists over 120,000 clones; 90% were seen once. The sample was PBMCs. All receptors come from a woman aged 30 to 39 in good health and CMV-seropositive.

The chain carries TRBV10-2 and TRBJ2-3, with a possible D match to TRBD2 (6 bases). Per germline, CDR1 WSHSY and CDR2 SAAADI. V lost 3 bases and J 1 base, leaving 11 bases between the germline ends. CDR3 length equals 15 residues. CDR3 in DNA: TGCGCCAGCAGTGACGGGGGAGCGGGCACAGATACGCAGTATTTT. Protein sequence: CASSDGGAGTDTQYF.

This clone is a singleton in its sample. The rearrangement joins TRBV9 to TRBJ2-3; 9 bases fit TRBD2. This CDR3 spans 16 amino acids. Germline trimming cut 0 bases from V and 1 base from J; bases unmatched to any gene: 3. Germline V gene data show CDR1 as SGDLS and CDR2 as YYNGEE. In DNA, the CDR3 is TGTGCCAGCAGCGTAGCCCCTAGCGGGGGCACAGATACGCAGTATTTT. It encodes CASSVAPSGGTDTQYF.